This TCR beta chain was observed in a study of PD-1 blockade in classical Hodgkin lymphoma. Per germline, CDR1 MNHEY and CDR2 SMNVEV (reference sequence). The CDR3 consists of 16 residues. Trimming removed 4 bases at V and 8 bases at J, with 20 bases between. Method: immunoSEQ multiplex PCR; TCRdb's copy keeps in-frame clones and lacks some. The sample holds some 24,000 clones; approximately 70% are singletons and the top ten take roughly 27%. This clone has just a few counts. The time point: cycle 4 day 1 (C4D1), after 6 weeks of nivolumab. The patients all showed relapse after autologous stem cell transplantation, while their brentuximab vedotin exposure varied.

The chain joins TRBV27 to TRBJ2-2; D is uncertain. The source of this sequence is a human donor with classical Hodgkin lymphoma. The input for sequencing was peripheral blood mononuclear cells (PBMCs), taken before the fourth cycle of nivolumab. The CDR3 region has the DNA TGTGCCAGCAGTTCCGCCACTCGTCGGCTCTGGGGGGAGCTGTTTTTT. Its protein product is CASSSATRRLWGELFF.